Listed below are T cell receptor beta chains from one sample, sequenced in a study of Graves' ophthalmopathy and Graves' hyperthyroidism. From the multiplex PCR reads, TCRdb called clonotypes with MiXCR, one entry per CDR3 protein. The repertoire includes roughly 600,000 distinct CDR3 sequences, roughly 40% of them detected once, and around 4% sits in the top ten. The sample was peripheral blood or thyroid tissue (not recorded which). The receptors stem from an adult man with Graves' hyperthyroidism. CDR3s include the opening cysteine and the closing phenylalanine or tryptophan. Each record gives: J gene, V gene, CDR3 protein.

j_gene: TRBJ2-2; v_gene: TRBV5-1; CDR3aa: CASSPGLAGLYTGELFF
j_gene: TRBJ1-1; v_gene: TRBV7-2; CDR3aa: CASSPRWVWMNTEAFF
j_gene: TRBJ2-5; v_gene: TRBV7-6; CDR3aa: CASSFYICSAPSGGGETQYF
j_gene: TRBJ2-5; v_gene: TRBV27; CDR3aa: CASSSSGFETQYF
j_gene: TRBJ1-3; v_gene: TRBV12-3/TRBV12-4; CDR3aa: CASSPSQGPSGNTIYF
j_gene: TRBJ1-1; v_gene: TRBV20-1; CDR3aa: CSASPGNTEAFF
j_gene: TRBJ2-7; v_gene: TRBV20-1; CDR3aa: CSARRAGRDTGEQYF
j_gene: TRBJ1-1; v_gene: TRBV12-3/TRBV12-4; CDR3aa: CASRQQWNTEAFF
j_gene: TRBJ1-1; v_gene: TRBV6-5; CDR3aa: CASRRQGGTEAFF
j_gene: TRBJ2-5; v_gene: TRBV20-1; CDR3aa: CSARVGRQETQYF
j_gene: TRBJ1-1; v_gene: TRBV28; CDR3aa: CASSLTAIVNTEAFF
j_gene: TRBJ1-2; v_gene: TRBV5-8; CDR3aa: CASTSPGRQGRSTGYTF
j_gene: TRBJ2-5; v_gene: TRBV9; CDR3aa: CASSVFGRDGETQYF
j_gene: TRBJ2-3; v_gene: TRBV5-1; CDR3aa: CASSLGGPPDTQYF
j_gene: TRBJ2-5; v_gene: TRBV7-7; CDR3aa: CASSQDRLETQYF
j_gene: TRBJ2-5; v_gene: TRBV6-1; CDR3aa: CASSEGLGQETQYF
j_gene: TRBJ1-1; v_gene: TRBV5-8; CDR3aa: CASSLMFF
j_gene: TRBJ2-5; v_gene: TRBV7-9; CDR3aa: CASSGTSGEETQYF
j_gene: TRBJ1-2; v_gene: TRBV2; CDR3aa: CASSWGLGDYTF
j_gene: TRBJ1-2; v_gene: TRBV9; CDR3aa: CASSVNERYGYGYTF
j_gene: TRBJ1-1; v_gene: TRBV10-3; CDR3aa: CAILEDSEAFF
j_gene: TRBJ2-2; v_gene: TRBV7-8; CDR3aa: CASSPPTGRGGELFF
j_gene: TRBJ1-2; v_gene: TRBV20-1; CDR3aa: CSAPRGDNYGYTF
j_gene: TRBJ1-6; v_gene: TRBV7-8; CDR3aa: CASSTIAGNSPLHF
j_gene: TRBJ2-2; v_gene: TRBV7-6; CDR3aa: CAGSLLAGATGELFF
j_gene: TRBJ1-2; v_gene: TRBV15; CDR3aa: CATSRARTGVENYGYTF
j_gene: TRBJ1-3; v_gene: TRBV10-2; CDR3aa: CASSRPRTGGSTIYF
j_gene: TRBJ2-5; v_gene: TRBV24-1; CDR3aa: CATSDPLAGETQYF